Presented here are 32 T cell receptor beta chains from one specimen sequenced in a study of T-cell reconstitution after alpha-beta-depleted transplantation in children. TCRbeta library preparation incorporated unique molecular identifiers. Each CDR3 protein is one row after TCRdb ran MiXCR on the PCR reads. The repertoire includes approximately 630,000 distinct CDR3 sequences, roughly 13% of them detected once, and around 0.76% sits in the top ten. The material was PBMCs, obtained before TCRalphabeta/CD19-depleted stem cell transplant. The origin of the receptors is a girl aged 2 to 9 with congenital amegakaryocytic thrombocytopenia, due to receive a stem cell transplant.

There are many counts of this clonotype. The chain is built from TRBV12-3 or TRBV12-4 and TRBJ1-6; no firm D call. V was pared by 5 bases and J by 0 bases, with 5 bases between. CDR3 length: 14 amino acids. The CDR3 sequence: CASSPSSYNSPLHF. CDR3 DNA: TGTGCCAGCAGTCCAAGCTCCTATAATTCACCCCTCCACTTT.

This clonotype occurred a few times. V and J are TRBV27 and TRBJ2-1; D not certain. Per the germline V gene, CDR1 is MNHEY and CDR2 is SMNVEV (reference sequence). CDR3 length: 14 amino acids. V was clipped by 6 bases and J by 7 bases, with 16 bases between them. The CDR3 spells CASSRPGVGNEQFF. In DNA form, the CDR3 reads TGTGCCAGCAGCAGACCCGGAGTGGGGAATGAGCAGTTCTTC.

The chain employs TRBV19 and TRBJ2-6; D not resolved. Looked up from germline, CDR1 is LNHDA and CDR2 is SQIVND (reference sequence). Trimming took off 4 bases at V and 0 bases at J, with 16 bases between the two ends. This CDR3 spans 18 amino acids. CDR3 sequence (DNA): TGTGCCAGTAGTAATTATTGGGATCGGAGCTCTGGGGCCAACGTCCTGACTTTC. Encoded protein: CASSNYWDRSSGANVLTF.

This clonotype was counted many times. V gene TRBV19 combines with J gene TRBJ2-3, with D unclear. V was cut by 4 bases and J by 6 bases, with 8 bases left in between. The CDR3 is 12 amino acids. The germline CDR1 and CDR2 sequences are LNHDA and SQIVND (reference sequence). CDR3 loop: CASSTEEDTQYF. Written as DNA, the CDR3 is TGTGCCAGTAGTACCGAGGAGGATACGCAGTATTTT.

This clonotype was observed many times. V is TRBV5-1 and J is TRBJ2-7, with TRBD1 matching 7 bases. The germline V gene has CDR1 SGHRS and CDR2 YFSETQ. This CDR3 comprises 15 residues. Trimming at V came to 0 bases and at J to 5 bases, leaving 8 bases not matched to a gene. The CDR3 sequence is CASSLESRGIDEQYF. For the CDR3, the DNA is TGCGCCAGCAGCTTGGAATCCAGGGGGATCGACGAGCAGTACTTC.

This clonotype appeared many times. This chain uses TRBV7-6 with TRBJ1-5; unclear D gene. V lost 5 bases and J 9 bases, leaving 11 bases between the germline ends. The CDR3 contains 12 residues. The germline gives CDR1 SGHVS, CDR2 FNYEAQ. CDR3: CASSPAVGPQHF. CDR3 in DNA: TGTGCCAGCAGCCCTGCGGTCGGGCCCCAGCATTTT. The full variable domain, completed using reference TRBV7-6 and TRBJ1-5, is GAGVSQSPRYKVTKRGQDVALRCDPISGHVSLYWYRQALGQGPEFLTYFNYEAQQDKSGLPNDRFSAERPEGSISTLTIQRTEQRDSAMYRCASSPAVGPQHFGDGTRLSIL.

Concerning this clonotype: An end of the junction differs from the germline gene, which may be a read error. The CDR3 here is CASSQASGVYNGQFF. CDR3 nucleotide sequence: TGTGCCAGCAGCCAAGCTAGCGGGGTCTACAATGGGCAGTTCTTC. The gene calls are TRBV3-1 and TRBJ2-1; 9 nucleotides line up with TRBD2. Germline-derived CDR1 and CDR2 are LGHDT and YNNKEL (reference sequence). This CDR3 region has 15 residues.

The rearrangement joins TRBV7-2 to TRBJ2-2, with 13 bases lining up with TRBD2. V lost 5 bases, J lost 6 bases, and 9 bases stayed unmatched. The CDR3 totals 17 residues. The germline CDR1 and CDR2 sequences are SGHTA and FQGNSA. The CDR3 nucleotides read TGTGCCAGCAGCCTTACTAGCGGGAGGGCCGTGGCCGGGGAGCTGTTTTTT. Translated: CASSLTSGRAVAGELFF.

This clonotype has just a few counts. The rearrangement uses TRBV19 and TRBJ1-1; 8 bases line up with TRBD1. The length of the CDR3 is 18 residues. Per the germline V gene, CDR1 is LNHDA and CDR2 is SQIVND (reference sequence). With 1 base clipped from V and 0 bases from J, the junction kept 10 bases outside the gene matches. CDR3 sequence: CASSIGSGRGRVNTEAFF. The CDR3 coding sequence is TGTGCCAGTAGTATAGGATCGGGCAGGGGGCGGGTGAACACTGAAGCTTTCTTT.

This clonotype was detected many times. This chain connects TRBV20-1 to TRBJ2-7, with 12 nucleotides matching TRBD2. Germline CDR1 and CDR2: DFQATT and SNEGSKA (reference sequence). This CDR3 is 17 amino acids long. V lost 3 bases and J lost 3; bases outside the gene matches: 12. The CDR3 DNA reads TGCAGTGCTAGTCTAGCGGGAGGGCCCATCCTTAACTACGAGCAGTACTTC. Amino acid sequence: CSASLAGGPILNYEQYF.

This clonotype was seen ten or more times. The V call is TRBV12-3 or TRBV12-4, the J call TRBJ1-2, with D hard to call. The CDR3 is made up of 14 amino acids. The V and J ends lost 7 bases and 7 bases respectively, with 19 bases between them. CDR3: CASTLREPGFGYTF. The DNA of the CDR3 is TGTGCCAGCACCTTAAGGGAACCGGGATTTGGCTACACCTTC.

This clonotype was counted many times. The V gene is TRBV21-1, the J gene TRBJ1-5. TRBV21-1 is classified as a pseudogene. The CDR3 is 13 residues long. DNA of the CDR3: TGTGCCAGCAGAGGCCTAGGGTCTTGCCCCCAGCATTTT. Encoded protein: CASRGLGSCPQHF.

At least ten counts were recorded for this clonotype. This sequence joins TRBV7-2 and TRBJ2-3; 8 bases agree with TRBD2. This CDR3 region has 14 residues. The trim removed 5 bases at V and 1 base at J, leaving 2 bases unmatched. Germline V gene data show CDR1 as SGHTA and CDR2 as FQGNSA. In DNA, the CDR3 is TGTGCCAGCAGCCAGACTAGCGGCACAGATACGCAGTATTTT. Translated, it gives CASSQTSGTDTQYF.

The chain is built from TRBV11-2 and TRBJ2-7; D possibly corresponds to TRBD1 (5 bases). Trimming cost V 5 bases and J 7 bases, with 12 bases left between them. Germline V gene data show CDR1 as SGHAT and CDR2 as FQNNGV. The CDR3 loop spans 12 amino acids. CDR3 sequence reads: CASSLGAWEQYF. The CDR3, as DNA: TGTGCCAGCAGCCTAGGGGCCTGGGAGCAGTACTTC.

Only a few counts were recorded for this clonotype. The CDR3 is CASSLPPRPTQFF. In DNA, the CDR3 is TGTGCCAGCAGCTTACCTCCACGACCTACGCAGTTCTTC. This chain joins TRBV7-9 and TRBJ2-1; D remains ambiguous. With 2 bases removed from V and 12 bases from J, the gap between germline ends came to 14 bases. Looked up from germline, CDR1 is SEHNR and CDR2 is FQNEAQ (reference sequence). This CDR3 is built from 13 residues.

This chain uses TRBV12-5 with TRBJ2-7; 7 bases agree with TRBD2. The CDR3 sequence is 14 residues long. V trimming: 5 bases; J trimming: 3 bases; junction bases outside the gene matches: 7. CDR1 is LGHNT and CDR2 is FRNRAP in the germline V gene. In DNA form, the CDR3 reads TGTGCTAGTGGTAGAGGATCTAGCGGCTACGAGCAGTACTTC. It specifies CASGRGSSGYEQYF.

The table lists this clonotype with a few counts. The chain carries TRBV15 and TRBJ2-7; D gene unclear. CDR1 LNHNV and CDR2 YYDKDF come from the germline V gene (reference sequence). CDR3 length: 13 residues. V dropped 1 base and J dropped 7 bases, with 11 bases sitting between them. The CDR3 loop reads CATSRVPFGEQYF. CDR3 DNA sequence: TGTGCCACCAGCAGAGTCCCTTTTGGGGAGCAGTACTTC.

Only a few counts were recorded for this clonotype. The V call is TRBV6-5, the J call TRBJ2-3; D remains unclear. V was shortened by 0 bases and J by 0 bases, with 13 bases between the two germline ends. This CDR3 is built from 17 residues. Germline V CDR1 and CDR2: MNHEY, SVGAGI. The CDR3 reads CASSYSPGYTSTDTQYF. CDR3 sequence (DNA): TGTGCCAGCAGTTACTCGCCGGGCTACACTAGCACAGATACGCAGTATTTT.

This clonotype was recorded many times. The CDR3 loop reads CASSVGSYVSGELFF. CDR3 coding DNA: TGTGCCAGCAGCGTAGGTAGCTACGTGTCCGGGGAGCTGTTTTTT. J is TRBJ2-2 and V is TRBV9; no firm D call. V lost 0 bases to trimming and J lost 6 bases, with 12 bases between them. The CDR3 sequence is 15 residues long. Looked up from germline, CDR1 is SGDLS and CDR2 is YYNGEE.

This clonotype has a count of ten or more. The chain couples TRBV20-1 to TRBJ2-1; perhaps D is TRBD1 or TRBD2 (5 bases each). The CDR3 is made up of 12 amino acids. The germline CDR1 and CDR2 sequences are DFQATT and SNEGSKA (reference sequence). Trimming cost V 3 bases and J 10 bases, with 13 bases left between them. The CDR3 is CSASAGTGEQFF. The CDR3 nucleotides are TGCAGTGCTAGCGCCGGGACCGGGGAGCAGTTCTTC.

This clonotype was seen a few times. The CDR3 is CASSFRQGGETQYF. Here the CDR3 DNA reads TGTGCCAGCAGTTTTAGACAGGGTGGAGAGACCCAGTACTTC. The rearrangement joins TRBV27 to TRBJ2-5; TRBD1 aligns across 7 bases. V shed 3 bases and J 4 bases; nucleotides not matched to a gene: 5. Germline lookup yields CDR1 MNHEY and CDR2 SMNVEV (reference sequence). The CDR3 runs 14 residues.

This clonotype was counted ten times or more. The J gene is TRBJ1-2, the V gene TRBV4-1, with no clear D. This CDR3 contains 14 residues. Germline CDR1 reads MGHRA; CDR2 reads YSYEKL. V lost 2 bases, J lost 2 bases, and 9 bases lay in between. CDR3 sequence (DNA): TGCGCCAGCAGCCAATTGGAGGACAACTATGGCTACACCTTC. Its translation: CASSQLEDNYGYTF.

At least ten counts were recorded for this clonotype. The rearrangement joins TRBV10-3 to TRBJ2-1; D not resolved. The CDR3 totals 14 residues. The germline V gene has CDR1 ENHRY and CDR2 SYGVKD. V dropped 10 bases and J dropped 0 bases, with 13 bases sitting between them. CDR3 bases: TGTGCCACGCAGGACCGCAGCTCCTACAATGAGCAGTTCTTC. This gives the protein CATQDRSSYNEQFF.

The genes are TRBV20-1 and TRBJ2-1; D call uncertain. This CDR3 contains 12 residues. V lost 3 bases and J lost 4, with 7 bases in between. Germline V CDR1 and CDR2: DFQATT, SNEGSKA (reference sequence). CDR3: CSASSSYNEQFF. DNA of the CDR3: TGCAGTGCTAGTAGCAGTTACAATGAGCAGTTCTTC.

CDR3 sequence: CASRDRADDNEQFF. As DNA, the CDR3 is TGCGCCAGCAGGGACAGGGCTGATGACAATGAGCAGTTCTTC. The V and J genes are TRBV5-1 and TRBJ2-1, with 8 bases identical to TRBD1. After removal of 5 bases from V and 5 bases from J, the junction contained 6 bases not matched to a gene. The germline V gene encodes CDR1 SGHRS and CDR2 YFSETQ. The CDR3 covers 14 residues.

This clonotype was seen ten or more times. This chain joins TRBV30 and TRBJ1-1, with 7 bases fitting TRBD1. Germline V gene data show CDR1 as GTSNPN and CDR2 as SVGIG (reference sequence). V lost 2 bases, J lost 11 bases, and 8 bases stayed unmatched. The CDR3 is 12 amino acids. The CDR3 DNA is TGTGCCTGGAGTCGGACAGGCCGTGAGGCTTTCTTT. Amino acids: CAWSRTGREAFF.

This clonotype was seen repeatedly, ten times or more. The J gene is TRBJ2-2, the V gene TRBV20-1; 7 bases fit TRBD1. Germline V CDR1 and CDR2: DFQATT, SNEGSKA (reference sequence). V trimming: 0 bases; J trimming: 6 bases; junction bases outside the gene matches: 4. This CDR3 spans 14 amino acids. CDR3: CSARETGKSGELFF. CDR3 DNA: TGCAGTGCTAGAGAGACAGGGAAGTCCGGGGAGCTGTTTTTT.

This chain joins TRBV12-3 or TRBV12-4 and TRBJ1-2, with 10 bases matching TRBD1. This CDR3 contains 16 residues. The J segment lost 3 bases and the V segment lost 5 bases, leaving 9 bases of the junction unmatched. The CDR3 spells CASSERTGGDDYGYTF. The CDR3 DNA follows: TGTGCCAGCAGTGAAAGGACAGGGGGTGACGACTATGGCTACACCTTC.

V and J are TRBV5-1 and TRBJ1-1, with a tentative D call TRBD1 (6 bases). The CDR3 has 14 amino acids. The V end lost 0 bases, the J end lost 5 bases, and 11 bases lay between the germline ends. Germline assignment: CDR1 SGHRS and CDR2 YFSETQ. The CDR3 is CASSLVAGETEAFF. The CDR3 DNA follows: TGCGCCAGCAGCTTGGTGGCAGGGGAGACTGAAGCTTTCTTT.

This clonotype was counted at least ten times. J is TRBJ2-1 and V is TRBV29-1; TRBD1 agrees at 9 bases. The germline V gene encodes CDR1 SQVTM and CDR2 ANQGSEA. The J segment lost 3 bases and the V segment lost 7 bases, leaving 7 bases of the junction unmatched. CDR3 length equals 14 residues. The CDR3 region has the DNA TGCAGCGAGGCCGGGACAGGGAGCTACAATGAGCAGTTCTTC. It encodes CSEAGTGSYNEQFF.

J is TRBJ2-7 and V is TRBV20-1, with TRBD1 matching 8 bases. There are 15 residues in the CDR3. Germline CDR1 reads DFQATT; CDR2 reads SNEGSKA (reference sequence). J was trimmed by 1 base and V by 6 bases; bases with no gene match: 11. CDR3 region: CSASRDRSSSYEQYF. As DNA, the CDR3 is TGCAGTGCATCCCGGGACAGGTCCTCTTCCTACGAGCAGTACTTC.

This clonotype was seen many times. The chain has TRBV7-2 and TRBJ2-1; 7 bases line up with TRBD1. The V segment lost 5 bases and the J segment 0 bases; nucleotides outside the gene matches: 4. This CDR3 comprises 15 residues. CDR1 is SGHTA and CDR2 is FQGNSA in the germline V gene. CDR3 sequence reads: CASSRTGSSYNEQFF. The CDR3 DNA reads TGTGCCAGCAGCCGGACAGGAAGCTCCTACAATGAGCAGTTCTTC.